The sequence of this T cell receptor beta chain was determined in a study of T cells in Graves' hyperthyroidism and ophthalmopathy. General study findings and limits: By a 13 V-J model, ophthalmopathy was set apart from stable hyperthyroidism. Clonotypes that were expanded in thyroid above 0.001 mostly appeared in blood too.

CDR1 SEHNR and CDR2 FQNEAQ come from the germline V gene (reference sequence). V lost 2 bases to trimming and J lost 13 bases, with 9 bases between them. This CDR3 comprises 11 residues. Exclusions: uncontrolled infection, other autoimmune disease, pregnancy, lactation. Worth noting for this clonotype: Its antigen is not known.

Amplified TCR beta CDR3 regions came from RNA transcripts. RT-PCR in the first round (using the HTBI primer set) targeted the TCR CDR3. Each CDR3 protein gets one entry after TCRdb re-called the multiplex PCR reads with MiXCR. Of roughly 630,000 distinct CDR3 sequences detected, roughly 14% appear once; the ten largest clones hold around 6.6%. The TCR originated in a woman aged 25-40 years with Graves' hyperthyroidism. J is TRBJ2-1 and V is TRBV7-9; D unclear. The specimen was blood. CDR3 residues: CASSLNVDQFF. The CDR3 nucleotides are TGTGCCAGCAGCTTAAATGTGGACCAGTTCTTC.